This record covers a single TCR beta chain. The antigen is undetermined. The V and J ends lost 4 bases and 6 bases respectively, with 6 bases between them. The CDR3 sequence is 11 residues long. Germline V gives CDR1 MNHNY, CDR2 SVGAGI (reference sequence). The record originates from a study of beta chain features in type 1 diabetes. Study background: Patients shared similar age, gender and cell yields with healthy donors. Examined across all samples were about 110 million sorted cells. Study-wide results and caveats: In every one of the four CD4+ subsets, TCRB CDR3s were moderately but significantly shorter in Type 1 diabetes patients.

Expressed TCRB transcripts were sequenced because the entire RNA isolate underwent reverse transcription. TCRdb's copy holds only in-frame clones and misses some; the assay was immunoSEQ multiplex PCR. Of hundreds of thousands of clones listed, around 9.3% are singletons. The sample taken for sequencing was central memory CD4+ T cells from blood. The receptor's source is a man aged 30 to 39 with type 1 diabetes. The chain has TRBV6-6 and TRBJ1-1; D is unclear. The CDR3 DNA follows: TGTGCCAGCAGTTCGCGGGCTGAAGCTTTCTTT. Protein product: CASSSRAEAFF.